These 26 T cell receptor beta chains originate from one sample sequenced in a study of blood T cell repertoires in COVID-19. The protocol was immunoSEQ multiplex PCR, while the TCRdb copy is restricted to in-frame clones and leaves out a portion. The table has about 160,000 clones, over 75% seen once; the top ten hold 5% to 8.5%. Source material: PBMCs or T cells enriched from blood (not recorded which). These TCRs come from a woman aged 50 to 60 who had recovered from COVID-19.

The chain uses TRBV12-3 or TRBV12-4 and TRBJ2-3, with D unresolved. V lost 5 bases and J 11 bases, leaving 11 bases between the germline ends. The CDR3 totals 11 residues. CDR3 DNA sequence: TGTGCCAGCAGTCCAGAGGTGAAGCAGTATTTT. Translation gives CASSPEVKQYF.

This chain's CDR3 is CASSQAGSLSGNTIYF. In nucleotides, the CDR3 is TGTGCCAGCAGCCAGGCCGGGAGCCTCTCTGGAAACACCATATATTTT. The chain joins TRBV4-2 to TRBJ1-3; D unclear. Germline CDR1 LGHNA, CDR2 YNFKEQ. Trimming removed 3 bases at V and 0 bases at J, with 12 bases between. This CDR3 spans 16 amino acids.

The rearrangement links TRBV5-4 to TRBJ2-1; 9 nucleotides align to TRBD1. V shed 2 bases, J shed 2 bases, and the junction held 5 bases outside the gene matches. The germline V gene has CDR1 SGHNT and CDR2 YYREEE (reference sequence). The CDR3 consists of 16 residues. The CDR3 DNA sequence: TGTGCCAGCAGCTTTCCTAACAGGGGGCCCTACAATGAGCAGTTCTTC. Residues: CASSFPNRGPYNEQFF.

The gene calls are TRBV5-1 and TRBJ2-1; the match to TRBD1 covers 7 bases. After removal of 0 bases from V and 6 bases from J, the junction contained 9 bases not matched to a gene. This CDR3 contains 16 residues. In germline, CDR1 is SGHRS, CDR2 YFSETQ. The CDR3 is CASSLVGGAVGNEQFF. CDR3 nucleotide sequence: TGCGCCAGCAGCTTGGTAGGGGGCGCGGTCGGCAATGAGCAGTTCTTC.

This rearrangement joins TRBV20-1 to TRBJ2-3, with 10 bases that match TRBD2. From germline, CDR1 is DFQATT and CDR2 SNEGSKA (reference sequence). V shed 6 bases, J shed 7 bases, and the junction held 7 bases outside the gene matches. The CDR3 extends over 13 amino acids. CDR3 in amino acids: CSASSGGLYTQYF. CDR3 DNA sequence: TGCAGTGCAAGTAGCGGGGGGCTCTATACGCAGTATTTT.

This sequence joins TRBV30 and TRBJ1-2; no firm D call. V gave up 2 bases and J gave up 2 bases, with 9 bases separating them. Germline V gene lookup returns CDR1 GTSNPN and CDR2 SVGIG (reference sequence). The CDR3 is 13 amino acids. This CDR3 reads CAWSSGENYGYTF. The DNA of the CDR3 is TGTGCCTGGAGTAGTGGAGAGAACTATGGCTACACCTTC.

The chain has TRBV6-2 or TRBV6-3 and TRBJ2-5; possible D gene TRBD1, 6 bases. CDR1 and CDR2 from the germline V gene are MNHEY and SVGEGT. The ends were cut back, 2 bases at V and 0 bases at J, with 16 bases in the middle. The CDR3 is made up of 17 amino acids. CDR3: CASSYGQQTFYQETQYF. The CDR3 region has the DNA TGTGCCAGCAGTTACGGACAGCAGACCTTTTACCAAGAGACCCAGTACTTC.

V and J are TRBV13 and TRBJ1-4; 8 bases align to TRBD1. Germline V gives CDR1 PRHDT, CDR2 FYEKMQ (reference sequence). J was trimmed by 12 bases and V by 5 bases; bases with no gene match: 8. The CDR3 runs to 13 residues. CDR3 in DNA: TGTGCCAGCAGCCTTCCACAGGGGGTGGAACTGTTTTTT. Its protein product is CASSLPQGVELFF.

The chain couples TRBV7-9 to TRBJ1-5; maybe TRBD1 (6 bases). There are 16 residues in the CDR3. Germline CDR1 and CDR2: SEHNR and FQNEAQ (reference sequence). With 2 bases removed from V and 4 bases from J, the gap between germline ends came to 15 bases. For the CDR3, the DNA is TGTGCCAGCAGCTTAACAGGGAGAGGGGAGAATCAGCCCCAGCATTTT. Its translation: CASSLTGRGENQPQHF.

Only a few counts were recorded for this clone. This chain joins TRBV12-3 or TRBV12-4 and TRBJ1-1; 7 nucleotides match TRBD1. The length of the CDR3 is 13 residues. V trimming: 4 bases; J trimming: 8 bases; junction bases outside the gene matches: 7. The CDR3 reads CASSSGTVTEAFF. CDR3 nucleotides: TGTGCCAGCAGTTCGGGGACAGTCACCGAAGCTTTCTTT.

This clone was seen just once. J is TRBJ2-5 and V is TRBV20-1; D remains unclear. Germline V lookup: CDR1 DFQATT, CDR2 SNEGSKA (reference sequence). The CDR3 runs to 10 residues. V lost 5 bases and J 5 bases, leaving 6 bases between the germline ends. The CDR3 DNA follows: TGCAGTGCTGGCCGCGAGACCCAGTACTTC. It is translated as CSAGRETQYF.

A few counts support this clone. CDR3 DNA: TGTGCCAGCAGCTTGGACCAGGGCCCTACCTACGAGCAGTACTTC. Translated: CASSLDQGPTYEQYF. V is TRBV5-4 and J is TRBJ2-7, with D maybe TRBD1 (5 bases). V dropped 0 bases and J dropped 2 bases, with 12 bases sitting between them. This CDR3 is 15 amino acids long. CDR1 is SGHNT, CDR2 YYREEE, per germline (reference sequence).

The CDR3 DNA reads as TGTGCCAGCAGCGGGGTGGGGACTGAAGCTTTCTTT. This gives the protein CASSGVGTEAFF. V gene TRBV18 combines with J gene TRBJ1-1; D unclear. The V end lost 8 bases, the J end lost 5 bases, and 12 bases lay between the germline ends. Germline V gene sequence: CDR1 KGHSH, CDR2 LQKENI. There are 12 residues in the CDR3.

The CDR3 DNA reads TGTGCCAGCAGTGGCATTATGGAGTTCAGAAATAGCAATCAGCCCCAGCATTTT. Translation gives CASSGIMEFRNSNQPQHF. V usage is TRBV27 and J usage is TRBJ1-5; D call uncertain. V shed 5 bases and J shed 0 bases, with 20 bases lying between them. This CDR3 comprises 18 residues. CDR1 and CDR2 (germline): MNHEY, SMNVEV (reference sequence).

This chain joins TRBV7-3 and TRBJ1-2; D remains ambiguous. V was clipped by 1 base and J by 2 bases, with 8 bases between them. The CDR3 runs to 14 residues. In germline, CDR1 is SGHTA, CDR2 FQGTGA. DNA of the CDR3: TGTGCCAGCAGCTTAAACCCGAGCAACTATGGCTACACCTTC. It yields the protein CASSLNPSNYGYTF.

The chain carries TRBV25-1 and TRBJ2-5; D may be TRBD2 (5 bases). The V end was cut by 4 bases, the J end by 2 bases, with 11 bases between. The CDR3 has 14 residues. Germline-derived CDR1 and CDR2 are MGHDK and SYGVNS. The CDR3 DNA reads as TGTGCCAGCAGTGTTGGACTGATTCAAGAGACCCAGTACTTC. It yields the protein CASSVGLIQETQYF.

The CDR3 sequence: CASSFATADMGQETQYF. DNA for the CDR3: TGTGCCAGCAGTTTCGCGACCGCCGACATGGGCCAAGAGACCCAGTACTTC. The chain uses TRBV6-8 and TRBJ2-5; D ambiguous. Germline V gives CDR1 MNHGY, CDR2 SAAAGT. CDR3 size: 17 residues. Trimming pared 4 bases from V and 1 base from J, leaving 19 bases between.

The chain joins TRBV18 to TRBJ2-2, with TRBD2 as a possible D gene (5 bases). This CDR3 is 14 amino acids long. CDR1 KGHSH and CDR2 LQKENI come from the germline V gene. V was cut by 5 bases and J by 5 bases, with 12 bases left in between. CDR3 region: CASSSTPGTGELFF. The DNA for the CDR3 is TGTGCCAGCTCATCCACGCCGGGAACCGGGGAGCTGTTTTTT.

In this sample, this clone turned up a few times. This chain uses TRBV7-9 with TRBJ2-2; TRBD2 agrees at 7 bases. The germline V gene encodes CDR1 SEHNR and CDR2 FQNEAQ (reference sequence). The CDR3 spans 15 residues. The junction had 7 bases not matched to a gene; V was cut back by 7 bases and J by 2 bases. The CDR3 here is CASTRAGRNTGELFF. CDR3 bases: TGTGCCAGCACCAGAGCGGGGAGAAACACCGGGGAGCTGTTTTTT.

This clone was counted once. The chain couples TRBV7-6 to TRBJ2-3, with 12 bases matching TRBD2. CDR1 and CDR2 from the germline V gene are SGHVS and FNYEAQ. V was pared by 4 bases and J by 0 bases, with 8 bases of the junction left unmatched. The CDR3 length is 18 residues. In DNA form, the CDR3 reads TGTGCCAGCAGCTACTCGACTAGCGGGGGATCTAGCACAGATACGCAGTATTTT. Encoded protein: CASSYSTSGGSSTDTQYF.

This clone was counted a single time. The chain carries TRBV19 and TRBJ2-3, with 9 bases matching TRBD2. V trimming: 5 bases; J trimming: 4 bases; junction bases outside the gene matches: 10. Germline V gene lookup returns CDR1 LNHDA and CDR2 SQIVND (reference sequence). CDR3 length: 16 residues. CDR3 region: CASSSRGAGGPDTQYF. The CDR3, as DNA: TGTGCCAGTAGTTCCCGGGGAGCGGGGGGTCCAGATACGCAGTATTTT.

The chain links TRBV27 to TRBJ2-7; tentatively, D is TRBD2 (6 bases). CDR3 length: 14 amino acids. Between the trimmed V and J ends, which lost 7 bases and 7 bases, there was a span of 20 bases. Germline CDR1 MNHEY, CDR2 SMNVEV (reference sequence). CDR3 region: CASKKGSGLREQYF. CDR3 DNA: TGTGCCAGCAAGAAAGGCAGCGGGCTGCGGGAGCAGTACTTC.

This rearrangement joins TRBV20-1 to TRBJ2-5, with 9 bases fitting TRBD1. Germline V CDR1 and CDR2: DFQATT, SNEGSKA (reference sequence). The CDR3 totals 11 residues. The CDR3 bases are TGCAGCGCCGGGACAGGGGAGACCCAGTACTTC. Its translation is CSAGTGETQYF.

This chain uses TRBV19 with TRBJ1-4, with 8 bases that match TRBD1. Germline CDR1 is LNHDA and CDR2 is SQIVND (reference sequence). CDR3 length equals 17 residues. V trimming: 1 base; J trimming: 2 bases; junction bases outside the gene matches: 6. The CDR3 sequence: CASSIGAGGLTNEKLFF. In DNA form, the CDR3 reads TGTGCCAGTAGTATAGGAGCAGGGGGCCTCACTAATGAAAAACTGTTTTTT.

The chain carries TRBV27 and TRBJ1-4, with a possible D match to TRBD1 (6 bases). CDR3 length: 14 residues. V was pared by 5 bases and J by 8 bases, with 15 bases between. The V gene's germline CDR1 is MNHEY and CDR2 SMNVEV (reference sequence). As DNA, the CDR3 is TGTGCCAGCAGTAAGCACAGGGTTAGAGAAAAACTGTTTTTT. This sequence encodes CASSKHRVREKLFF.

V and J are TRBV6-5 and TRBJ2-2; D remains unclear. The CDR3 extends over 13 amino acids. Trimming took 3 bases from V and 0 from J, leaving 2 bases between them. CDR1 and CDR2 (germline): MNHEY, SVGAGI. CDR3 in amino acids: CASSYTNTGELFF. Here the CDR3 DNA reads TGTGCCAGCAGTTATACGAACACCGGGGAGCTGTTTTTT.